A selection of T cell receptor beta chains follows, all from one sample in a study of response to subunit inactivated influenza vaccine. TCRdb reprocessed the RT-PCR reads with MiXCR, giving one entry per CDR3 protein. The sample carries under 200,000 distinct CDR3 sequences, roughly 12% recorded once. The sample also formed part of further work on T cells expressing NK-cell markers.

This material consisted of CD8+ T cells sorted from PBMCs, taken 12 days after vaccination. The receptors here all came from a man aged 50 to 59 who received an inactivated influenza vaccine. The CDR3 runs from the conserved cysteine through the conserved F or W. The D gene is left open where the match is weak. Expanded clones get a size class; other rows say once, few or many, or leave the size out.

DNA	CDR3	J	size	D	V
TGTGCCAGCAGTGGGGACAGGGGATCCTACGAGCAGTACTTC	CASSGDRGSYEQYF	TRBJ2-7	few	TRBD1	TRBV12-3/TRBV12-4
TGTGCCAGCAGTTTTCTCTTAGTGACAGGGTTCTACGAGCAGTACTTC	CASSFLLVTGFYEQYF	TRBJ2-7	few	TRBD1	TRBV28
TGTGCCAGCAGCTTAGACGGGGGAGGAGGGGATACGCAGTATTTT	CASSLDGGGGDTQYF	TRBJ2-3	-	-	TRBV7-8
TGTGCCAGCAGTTTATCCTTACAGGGGGTCTACAAAGAGACCCAGTACTTC	CASSLSLQGVYKETQYF	TRBJ2-5	-	TRBD1	TRBV28
TGTGCCAGCAGCTTCGTGCAGTCCACCTACGAGCAGTACTTC	CASSFVQSTYEQYF	TRBJ2-7	-	-	TRBV7-2
TGTGCCATCAGCCCCGGACTACTCGGCGCCCCGGGGTTCTTC	CAISPGLLGAPGFF	TRBJ2-1	-	-	TRBV4-2
TGTGCCATCAGTGAGTCAGGTCTGTCCTACAATGAGCAGTTCTTC	CAISESGLSYNEQFF	TRBJ2-1	few	-	TRBV10-3
TGCGCCAGCAGCCAAACGCGGACAGGGAGCTTTTCACCCCTCCACTTT	CASSQTRTGSFSPLHF	TRBJ1-6	-	TRBD1	TRBV4-3
TGTGCCAGCAGTTTATCCGCCACCTACCTCAACAATGAGCAGTTCTTC	CASSLSATYLNNEQFF	TRBJ2-1	many	-	TRBV27
TGTGCCAGCAGTGATCCCCCAGCGACCCACTCCTACGAGCAGTACTTC	CASSDPPATHSYEQYF	TRBJ2-7	-	-	TRBV2
TGTGCCATCAGGGAGAGGCCGAGCACCTACGAGCAGTACTTC	CAIRERPSTYEQYF	TRBJ2-7	few	-	TRBV10-3
TGTGCCAGCAGTTACCTTGGACAGGTCCGCTTCGGTGGCTACACCTTC	CASSYLGQVRFGGYTF	TRBJ1-2	-	TRBD1	TRBV6-2/TRBV6-3
TGCAGTGCTCGTGGTGGTTTGGGCTACACCTTC	CSARGGLGYTF	TRBJ1-2	many	-	TRBV20-1
TGCAGTGCTCACTTTGCTAGAACTAGCGGAGTCTACAATGAGCAGTTCTTC	CSAHFARTSGVYNEQFF	TRBJ2-1	few	TRBD2	TRBV20-1
TGTGCCAGCAGCCCCGGGCTCGGCTCGGGAGAGACCCAGTACTTC	CASSPGLGSGETQYF	TRBJ2-5	few	-	TRBV11-2
TGCAGTGCTCCGGACAGGGATGTTAGAACTGAAGCTTTCTTT	CSAPDRDVRTEAFF	TRBJ1-1	-	TRBD1	TRBV20-1
TGTGCCAGCAAGCCCGCGGCGGCCGAGAGGGAGACCCAGTACTTC	CASKPAAAERETQYF	TRBJ2-5	few	-	TRBV12-3/TRBV12-4
TGTGCCAGCAGCTTCCCCTCCGGGACTAGTCGAGAGACCCAGTACTTC	CASSFPSGTSRETQYF	TRBJ2-5	few	TRBD2	TRBV7-7